The 2 T cell receptor beta chains in this list originate from one sample, sequenced in a study of T cell responses to AZD1222 COVID-19 vaccine listed by TCRdb under 2021. The method behind the library was the immunoSEQ multiplex PCR assay. Not all clones reach the TCRdb copy of this immuneACCESS table, which keeps in-frame sequences only. Checked studies attribute under half of the gap to unresolved V genes and leave the rest unexplained. The sample includes roughly 120,000 clones, with roughly 87% observed a single time. Roughly 3% of the sample is held by the ten biggest clonotypes. The time point label, read with the paper, signifies: baseline before first vaccination. Sequencing used peripheral blood, obtained on day 0 of AZD1222 vaccination. The receptors here all came from an adult in good health.

The sample holds a few counts of this clone. The rearrangement links TRBV3-1 (or the pseudogene TRBV3-2) to TRBJ1-2, with TRBD1 matching over 8 bases. The CDR3 extends over 16 amino acids. V lost 4 bases, J lost 0 bases, and 7 bases stayed unmatched. In germline, CDR1 is LGHDT, CDR2 YNNKEL (reference sequence). CDR3 loop: CASSPQGQVANYGYTF. DNA of the CDR3: TGTGCCAGCAGCCCGCAGGGACAGGTTGCTAACTATGGCTACACCTTC.

V usage is TRBV19 and J usage is TRBJ2-1, with 7 bases matching TRBD2. The CDR3 spans 13 residues. Germline V lookup: CDR1 LNHDA, CDR2 SQIVND (reference sequence). V lost 3 bases and J lost 6; bases outside the gene matches: 2. The CDR3 DNA is TGTGCCAGTAGTATTGTAGCGGGCAATGAGCAGTTCTTC. It specifies CASSIVAGNEQFF.